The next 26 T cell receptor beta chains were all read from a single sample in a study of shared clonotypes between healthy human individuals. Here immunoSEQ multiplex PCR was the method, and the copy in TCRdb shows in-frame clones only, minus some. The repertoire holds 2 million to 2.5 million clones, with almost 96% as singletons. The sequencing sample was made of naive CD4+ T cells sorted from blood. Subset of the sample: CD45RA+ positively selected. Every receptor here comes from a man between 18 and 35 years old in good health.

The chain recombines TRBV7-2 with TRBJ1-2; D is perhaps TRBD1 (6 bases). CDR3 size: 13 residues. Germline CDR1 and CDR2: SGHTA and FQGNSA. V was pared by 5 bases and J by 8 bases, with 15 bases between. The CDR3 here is CASSAPGQSGYTF. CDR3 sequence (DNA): TGTGCCAGCAGCGCCCCGGGACAATCAGGCTACACCTTC.

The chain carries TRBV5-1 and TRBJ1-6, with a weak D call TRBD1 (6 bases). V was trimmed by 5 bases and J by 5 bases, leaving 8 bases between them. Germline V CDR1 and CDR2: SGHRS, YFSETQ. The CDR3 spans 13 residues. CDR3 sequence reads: CASRGADNSPLHF. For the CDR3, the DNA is TGCGCCAGCAGGGGGGCGGATAATTCACCCCTCCACTTT.

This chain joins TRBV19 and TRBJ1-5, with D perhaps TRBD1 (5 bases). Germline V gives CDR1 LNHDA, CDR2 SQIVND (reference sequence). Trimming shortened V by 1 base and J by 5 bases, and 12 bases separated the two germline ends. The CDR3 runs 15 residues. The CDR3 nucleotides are TGTGCCAGTAGTATAGGGCAGGGAGGCTATCAGCCCCAGCATTTT. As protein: CASSIGQGGYQPQHF.

In DNA form, the CDR3 reads TGCGCCAGCCCACCGAGGGCACCGGGATTCACTGAAGCTTTCTTT. It codes for CASPPRAPGFTEAFF. The chain has TRBV23-1 and TRBJ1-1, with D uncertain. TRBV23-1 is designated an ORF whose function remains uncertain. The CDR3 spans 15 residues. With 8 bases removed from V and 4 bases from J, the gap between germline ends came to 20 bases.

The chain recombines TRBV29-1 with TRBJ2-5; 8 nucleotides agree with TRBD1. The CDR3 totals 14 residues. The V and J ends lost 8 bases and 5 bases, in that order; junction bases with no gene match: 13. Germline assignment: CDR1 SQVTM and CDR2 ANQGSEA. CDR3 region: CSTRRSGGGETQYF. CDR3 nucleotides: TGCAGCACACGAAGGTCAGGGGGCGGGGAGACCCAGTACTTC.

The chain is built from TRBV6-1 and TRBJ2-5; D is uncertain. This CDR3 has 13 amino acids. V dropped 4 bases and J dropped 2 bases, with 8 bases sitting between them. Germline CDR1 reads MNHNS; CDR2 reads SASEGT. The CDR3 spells CASSAANQETQYF. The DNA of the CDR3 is TGTGCCAGCAGTGCGGCCAATCAAGAGACCCAGTACTTC.

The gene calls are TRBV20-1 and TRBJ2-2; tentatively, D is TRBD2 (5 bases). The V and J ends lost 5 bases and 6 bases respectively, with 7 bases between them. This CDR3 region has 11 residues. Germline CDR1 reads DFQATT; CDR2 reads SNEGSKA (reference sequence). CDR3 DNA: TGCAGTGCTTGGAGGCCCGGGGAGCTGTTTTTT. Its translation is CSAWRPGELFF.

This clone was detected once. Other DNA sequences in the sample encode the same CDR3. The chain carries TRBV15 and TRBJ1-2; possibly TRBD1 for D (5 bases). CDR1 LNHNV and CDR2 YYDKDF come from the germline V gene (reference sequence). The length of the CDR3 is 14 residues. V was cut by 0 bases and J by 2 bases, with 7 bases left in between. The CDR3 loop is CATSRDRVNYGYTF. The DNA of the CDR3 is TGTGCCACCAGCAGAGACAGGGTAAACTATGGCTACACCTTC.

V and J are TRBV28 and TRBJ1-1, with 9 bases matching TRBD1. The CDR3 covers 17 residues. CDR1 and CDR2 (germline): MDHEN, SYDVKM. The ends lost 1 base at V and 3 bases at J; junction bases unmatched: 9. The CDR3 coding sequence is TGTGCCAGCAGTTTATTGACAGGGGGGAGCTCGTACACTGAAGCTTTCTTT. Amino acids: CASSLLTGGSSYTEAFF. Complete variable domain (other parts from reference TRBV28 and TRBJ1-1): DVKVTQSSRYLVKRTGEKVFLECVQDMDHENMFWYRQDPGLGLRLIYFSYDVKMKEKGDIPEGYSVSREKKERFSLILESASTNQTSMYLCASSLLTGGSSYTEAFFGQGTRLTVV.

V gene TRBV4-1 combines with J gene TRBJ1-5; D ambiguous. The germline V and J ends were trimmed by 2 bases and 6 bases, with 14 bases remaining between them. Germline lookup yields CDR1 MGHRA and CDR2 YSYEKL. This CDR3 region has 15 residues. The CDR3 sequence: CASSQYWEIGQPQHF. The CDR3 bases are TGCGCCAGCAGCCAATATTGGGAGATTGGTCAGCCCCAGCATTTT.

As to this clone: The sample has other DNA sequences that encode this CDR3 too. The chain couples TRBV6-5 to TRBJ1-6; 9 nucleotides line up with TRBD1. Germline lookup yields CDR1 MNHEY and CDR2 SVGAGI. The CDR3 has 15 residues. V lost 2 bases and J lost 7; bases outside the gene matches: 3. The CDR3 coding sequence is TGTGCCAGCAGTTACCTGGACAGGGGCAATTCACCCCTCCACTTT. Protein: CASSYLDRGNSPLHF.

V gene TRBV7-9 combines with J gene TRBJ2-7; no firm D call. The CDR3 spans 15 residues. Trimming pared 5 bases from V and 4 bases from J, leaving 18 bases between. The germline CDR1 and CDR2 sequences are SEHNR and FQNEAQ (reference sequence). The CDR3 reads CASSPPLADRYEQYF. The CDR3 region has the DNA TGTGCCAGCAGCCCGCCCCTGGCGGACCGATACGAGCAGTACTTC.

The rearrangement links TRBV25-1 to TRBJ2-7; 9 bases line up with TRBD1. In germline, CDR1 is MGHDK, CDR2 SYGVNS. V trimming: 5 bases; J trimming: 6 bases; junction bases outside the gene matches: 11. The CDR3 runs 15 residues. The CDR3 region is CASSLAGTGYSEQYF. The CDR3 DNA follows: TGTGCCAGCAGTCTAGCCGGGACAGGGTATAGCGAGCAGTACTTC.

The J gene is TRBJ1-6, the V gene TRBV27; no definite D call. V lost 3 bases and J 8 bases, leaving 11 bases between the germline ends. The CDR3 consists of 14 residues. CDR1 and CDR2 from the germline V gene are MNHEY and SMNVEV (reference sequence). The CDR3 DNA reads TGTGCCAGCAGTTTGGACGGAGATCATTCACCCCTCCACTTT. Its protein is CASSLDGDHSPLHF.

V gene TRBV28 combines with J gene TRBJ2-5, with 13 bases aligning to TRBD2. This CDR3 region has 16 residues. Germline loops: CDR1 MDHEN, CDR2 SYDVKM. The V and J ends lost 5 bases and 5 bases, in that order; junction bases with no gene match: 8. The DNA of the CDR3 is TGTGCCAGCAGTCAGAAACTAGCGGGGGGGTTGGAGACCCAGTACTTC. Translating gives CASSQKLAGGLETQYF. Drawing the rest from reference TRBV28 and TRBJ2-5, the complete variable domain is DVKVTQSSRYLVKRTGEKVFLECVQDMDHENMFWYRQDPGLGLRLIYFSYDVKMKEKGDIPEGYSVSREKKERFSLILESASTNQTSMYLCASSQKLAGGLETQYFGPGTRLLVL.

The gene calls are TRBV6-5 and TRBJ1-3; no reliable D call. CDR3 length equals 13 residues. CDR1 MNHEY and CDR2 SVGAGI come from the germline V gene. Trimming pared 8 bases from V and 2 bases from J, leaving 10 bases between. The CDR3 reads CASRRSTGNTIYF. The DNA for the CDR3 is TGTGCCAGCCGACGGAGCACTGGAAACACCATATATTTT.

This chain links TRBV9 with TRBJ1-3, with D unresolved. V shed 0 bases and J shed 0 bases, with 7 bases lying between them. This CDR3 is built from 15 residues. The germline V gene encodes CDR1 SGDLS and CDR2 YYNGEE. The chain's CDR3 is CASSVELGSGNTIYF. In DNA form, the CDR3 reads TGTGCCAGCAGCGTAGAGTTAGGCTCTGGAAACACCATATATTTT.

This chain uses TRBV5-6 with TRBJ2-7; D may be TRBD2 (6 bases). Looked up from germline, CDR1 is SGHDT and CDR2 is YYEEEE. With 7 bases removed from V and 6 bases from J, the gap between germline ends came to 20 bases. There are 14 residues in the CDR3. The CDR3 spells CASAPGGIRGEQYF. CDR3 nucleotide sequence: TGTGCCAGCGCCCCCGGCGGGATCCGAGGCGAGCAGTACTTC.

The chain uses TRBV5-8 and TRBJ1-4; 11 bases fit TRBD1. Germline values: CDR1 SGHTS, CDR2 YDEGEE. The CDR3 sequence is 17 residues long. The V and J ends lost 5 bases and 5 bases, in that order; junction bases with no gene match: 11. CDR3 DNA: TGTGCCAGCAGTCGGACAGGGGGCGCCGGGTCGAATGAAAAACTGTTTTTT. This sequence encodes CASSRTGGAGSNEKLFF.

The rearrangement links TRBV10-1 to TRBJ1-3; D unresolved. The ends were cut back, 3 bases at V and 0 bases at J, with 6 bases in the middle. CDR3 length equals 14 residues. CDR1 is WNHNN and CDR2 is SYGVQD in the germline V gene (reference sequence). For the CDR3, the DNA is TGCGCCAGCAGTGATGCGACCTCTGGAAACACCATATATTTT. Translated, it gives CASSDATSGNTIYF.

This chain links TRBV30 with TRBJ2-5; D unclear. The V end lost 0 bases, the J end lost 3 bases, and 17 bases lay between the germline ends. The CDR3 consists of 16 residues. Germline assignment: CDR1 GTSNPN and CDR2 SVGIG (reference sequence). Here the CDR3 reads CAWSVPLRYREETQYF. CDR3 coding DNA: TGTGCCTGGAGTGTCCCACTAAGATATAGAGAAGAGACCCAGTACTTC.

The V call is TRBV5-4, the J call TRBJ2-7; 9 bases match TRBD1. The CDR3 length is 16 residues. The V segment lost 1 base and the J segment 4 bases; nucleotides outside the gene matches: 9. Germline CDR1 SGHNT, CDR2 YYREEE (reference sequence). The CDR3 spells CASSLRWGQGSYEQYF. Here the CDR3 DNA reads TGTGCCAGCAGCTTGAGGTGGGGACAGGGATCTTACGAGCAGTACTTC.

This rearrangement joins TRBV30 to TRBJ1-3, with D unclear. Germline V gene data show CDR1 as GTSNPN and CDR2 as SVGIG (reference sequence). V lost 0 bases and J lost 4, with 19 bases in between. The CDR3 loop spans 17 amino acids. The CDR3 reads CAWSVAKLSIAGNTIYF. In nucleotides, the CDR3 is TGTGCCTGGAGTGTAGCGAAACTTTCCATTGCAGGAAACACCATATATTTT.

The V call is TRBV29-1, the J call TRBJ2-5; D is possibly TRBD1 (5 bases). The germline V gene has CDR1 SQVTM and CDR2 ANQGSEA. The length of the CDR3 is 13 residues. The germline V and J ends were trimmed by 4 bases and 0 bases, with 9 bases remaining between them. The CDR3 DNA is TGCAGCGTTGGGGCAGGGAACCAAGAGACCCAGTACTTC. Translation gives CSVGAGNQETQYF.

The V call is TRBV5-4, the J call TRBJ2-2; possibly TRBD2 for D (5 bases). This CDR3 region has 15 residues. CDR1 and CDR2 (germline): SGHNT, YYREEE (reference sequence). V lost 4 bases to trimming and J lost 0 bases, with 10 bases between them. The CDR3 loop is CASSGESANTGELFF. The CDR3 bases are TGTGCCAGCAGCGGGGAGTCGGCGAACACCGGGGAGCTGTTTTTT.

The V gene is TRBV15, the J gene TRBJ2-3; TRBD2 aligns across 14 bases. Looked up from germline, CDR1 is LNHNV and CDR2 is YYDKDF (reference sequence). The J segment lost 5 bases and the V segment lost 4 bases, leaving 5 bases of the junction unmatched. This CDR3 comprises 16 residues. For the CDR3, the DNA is TGTGCCACCAGCACAGGACTAGCGGGAGGTGGAGATACGCAGTATTTT. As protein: CATSTGLAGGGDTQYF. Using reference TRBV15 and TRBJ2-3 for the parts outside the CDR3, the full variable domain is DAMVIQNPRYQVTQFGKPVTLSCSQTLNHNVMYWYQQKSSQAPKLLFHYYDKDFNNEADTPDNFQSRRPNTSFCFLDIRSPGLGDTAMYLCATSTGLAGGGDTQYFGPGTRLTVL.